What follows describes a single TCR beta chain. A sample-barcoded 5' primer and a J-beta primer mix were used in a second PCR of about 6 to 11 cycles. TCRdb ran MiXCR on the 5' RACE reads and lists one entry per CDR3 protein. The repertoire consists of hundreds of thousands of distinct CDR3 sequences, with 45% to 50% occurring once and the leading ten covering 13%. This sample was taken from a study of blood T cells in healthy people across ages. This CDR3 spans 14 amino acids. The germline CDR1 and CDR2 sequences are SNHLY and FYNNEI. V gave up 10 bases and J gave up 5 bases, with 19 bases separating them.

Sequencing was done on a sample of blood. This chain joins TRBV2 and TRBJ2-3; D is unclear. The TCR comes from a man aged 30-40 years in good health. The CDR3 spells CATSGSKKLDTQYF. CDR3 sequence (DNA): TGTGCCACCTCTGGTTCGAAGAAATTAGATACGCAGTATTTT. Variable domain in full (rest from reference TRBV2 and TRBJ2-3): EPEVTQTPSHQVTQMGQEVILRCVPISNHLYFYWYRQILGQKVEFLVSFYNNEISEKSEIFDDQFSVERPDGSNFTLKIRSTKLEDSAMYFCATSGSKKLDTQYFGPGTRLTVL.